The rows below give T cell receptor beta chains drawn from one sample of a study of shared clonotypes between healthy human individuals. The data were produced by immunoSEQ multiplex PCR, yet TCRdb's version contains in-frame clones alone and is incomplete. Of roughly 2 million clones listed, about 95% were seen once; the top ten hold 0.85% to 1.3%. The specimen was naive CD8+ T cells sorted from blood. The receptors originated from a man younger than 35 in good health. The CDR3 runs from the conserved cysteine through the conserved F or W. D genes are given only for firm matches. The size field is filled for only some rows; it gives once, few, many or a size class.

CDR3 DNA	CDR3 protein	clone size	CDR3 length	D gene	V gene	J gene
TGCGCCAGCAGCCAAGGAAGCTCCTACGAGCAGTACTTC	CASSQGSSYEQYF	-	13	-	TRBV4-1	TRBJ2-7
TGTGCCAGCAGTTACATCGCAGGGGGAAATGGCTACACCTTC	CASSYIAGGNGYTF	-	14	TRBD1	TRBV6-5	TRBJ1-2
TGTGCCTGGAGTGTTGGCCGTGGGGGGACAGATACGCAGTATTTT	CAWSVGRGGTDTQYF	-	15	-	TRBV30	TRBJ2-3
TGTGCCTGGAGTGCCCCCTCAAACAGGGGCGCCGAGTTCTACACCTTC	CAWSAPSNRGAEFYTF	-	16	TRBD1	TRBV30	TRBJ1-2
TGTGCCTGGAGTGTACTTGGCGGGGGGCAAGAGACCCAGTACTTC	CAWSVLGGGQETQYF	-	15	TRBD2	TRBV30	TRBJ2-5
TGTGCCAGCAGCTCTTGGACAGACCAAGATGGCTACACCTTC	CASSSWTDQDGYTF	-	14	-	TRBV11-2	TRBJ1-2
TGTGCCAGCAGTTTCGGGATGTATCAGCCCCAGCATTTT	CASSFGMYQPQHF	-	13	-	TRBV27	TRBJ1-5
TGTGCCAGTAGTATATCGGGGTCACCCCTCCACTTT	CASSISGSPLHF	-	12	-	TRBV19	TRBJ1-6
TGTGCCAGCAGCTTGTCAACAGGGGAGGGAGGTGACACTGAAGCTTTCTTT	CASSLSTGEGGDTEAFF	-	17	TRBD1	TRBV7-9	TRBJ1-1
TGTGCCAGCAGCCCGGGGCCCCTTCCGGATTCACCCCTCCACTTT	CASSPGPLPDSPLHF	-	15	-	TRBV7-9	TRBJ1-6
TGTGCCAGCAGCTTAAGAACAGTACTCCCTGGGGCCAACGTCCTGACTTTC	CASSLRTVLPGANVLTF	-	17	-	TRBV7-6	TRBJ2-6
TGTGCCAGCAGCGGGGACAGGTTCCACGAGCAGTACTTC	CASSGDRFHEQYF	-	13	TRBD1	TRBV11-2	TRBJ2-7
TGTGCCAGCAGTCGGGACAGGGGTCCCACCGGGGAGCTGTTTTTT	CASSRDRGPTGELFF	-	15	TRBD1	TRBV28	TRBJ2-2
TGTGCCAGCAGCCTCTCGGGGCCTCCGGTAACTGAAGCTTTCTTT	CASSLSGPPVTEAFF	-	15	-	TRBV9	TRBJ1-1
TGTGCCAGCAGTTCCGCAACCCTGACAGGGGTAGGGACTGAAGCTTTCTTT	CASSSATLTGVGTEAFF	once	17	TRBD1	TRBV27	TRBJ1-1
TGCAGTGCTATTAGAGGAAATGAGCAGTTCTTC	CSAIRGNEQFF	-	11	-	TRBV20-1	TRBJ2-1